This is a list of T cell receptor beta chains from one sample in a study of shared clonotypes between healthy human individuals. TCRdb keeps only in-frame clones here, not all; method: immunoSEQ multiplex PCR. The sample yields approximately 2,000,000 clones, roughly 90% seen once. The sample comprised naive CD4+ T cells from PBMCs. Receptors originate from a young man in good health. Some clones in this sample may be carry-over from other donors' samples. Each CDR3 is given with its conserved first and last residue. D genes are given only for firm matches. A row's size may be missing; if present it is once, few, many or a size class.

clone_size	v_call	j_call	d_call	cdr3_nt	cdr3_aa
.	TRBV18	TRBJ2-1	.	TGTGCCAGCTCACCAATGAAGACCCCTAGGGAGCAGTTCTTC	CASSPMKTPREQFF
.	TRBV28	TRBJ2-6	.	TGTGCCAGCAACTGGGACGGGGGGGCCAACGTCCTGACTTTC	CASNWDGGANVLTF
.	TRBV7-9	TRBJ2-1	TRBD1	TGTGCCAGCAGCTTCTCCGACAGGGCCAATGAGCAGTTCTTC	CASSFSDRANEQFF
.	TRBV7-7	TRBJ2-7	TRBD2	TGTGCCAGCAGCTTCAGAGCGGGGGGCGAGCAGTACTTC	CASSFRAGGEQYF
.	TRBV7-9	TRBJ2-5	.	TGTGCCAGCAGTACAACGAGGGGGGGCCCCCAGACCCAGTACTTC	CASSTTRGGPQTQYF
.	TRBV6-5	TRBJ2-5	TRBD2	TGTGCCAGCAGTTACGGCTCTAGCGGGCGGAGTACCCAGTACTTC	CASSYGSSGRSTQYF
.	TRBV10-3	TRBJ1-4	.	TGTGCCATCAGTGAGGAACAGGCCCGCGTACTGTTTTTT	CAISEEQARVLFF
few	TRBV30	TRBJ2-2	.	TGTGCCTGGAAACAAGTTGTTAGTCCCGGGGAGCTGTTTTTT	CAWKQVVSPGELFF
.	TRBV19	TRBJ1-3	.	TGTGCCAGTAGTATCCCCCGACCAGCGAGCTCTGGAAACACCATATATTTT	CASSIPRPASSGNTIYF
.	TRBV27	TRBJ2-1	TRBD2	TGTGCCAGCAGAACTACGGGGGGAGTAGGCTACAATGAGCAGTTCTTC	CASRTTGGVGYNEQFF
.	TRBV6-1	TRBJ2-4	TRBD1	TGTGCCAGCAGTGAAGCAGGGGGAACGGACAGGGGAGGGAAAAACATTCAGTACTTC	CASSEAGGTDRGGKNIQYF
.	TRBV4-2	TRBJ2-3	TRBD2	TGTGCCAGCAGCCCCACTAGCGCCTCTAGCACAGATACGCAGTATTTT	CASSPTSASSTDTQYF
once	TRBV27	TRBJ2-1	.	TGTGCCAGCAGTTTATGGTCCGGGATCTCCTACAATGAGCAGTTCTTC	CASSLWSGISYNEQFF
.	TRBV5-4	TRBJ2-2	TRBD2	TGTGCCAGCAGCTCTAGCGGGCTGGAAGCCGGGGAGCTGTTTTTT	CASSSSGLEAGELFF
once	TRBV4-3	TRBJ2-7	.	TGCGCCAGCAGCCCACAGCACGGCCCCTACGAGCAGTACTTC	CASSPQHGPYEQYF
.	TRBV25-1	TRBJ2-5	.	TGTGCCAGCAGTGAATCTGGGCGGGGTCAAGAGACCCAGTACTTC	CASSESGRGQETQYF
.	TRBV5-1	TRBJ1-4	.	TGCGCCAGCAGCTTGGAGAGCCCAGCTAATGAAAAACTGTTTTTT	CASSLESPANEKLFF
.	TRBV4-2	TRBJ1-5	.	TGTGCCAGCAGCCAATTTACGAGACAGAGTTATAGCAATCAGCCCCAGCATTTT	CASSQFTRQSYSNQPQHF